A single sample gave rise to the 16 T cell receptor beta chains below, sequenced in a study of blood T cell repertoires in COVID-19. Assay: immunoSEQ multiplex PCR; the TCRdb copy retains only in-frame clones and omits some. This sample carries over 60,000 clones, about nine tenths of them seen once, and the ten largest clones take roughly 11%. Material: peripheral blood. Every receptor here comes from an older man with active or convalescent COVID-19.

In DNA, the CDR3 is TGTGCCACCAGCCGCCAGGGGGACGAGCAGTACTTC. This gives the protein CATSRQGDEQYF. The rearrangement links TRBV15 to TRBJ2-7; TRBD1 matches at 7 bases. The CDR3 extends over 12 amino acids. Looked up from germline, CDR1 is LNHNV and CDR2 is YYDKDF (reference sequence). Trimming cost V 5 bases and J 5 bases; bases outside gene matches: 3.

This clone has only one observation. This chain's CDR3 is CASSVTGTANTEAFF. The CDR3 DNA reads as TGCGCCAGCAGCGTGACCGGGACAGCGAACACTGAAGCTTTCTTT. V is TRBV5-1 and J is TRBJ1-1; TRBD1 matches 7 bases. CDR1 and CDR2 from the germline V gene are SGHRS and YFSETQ. Unmatched junction bases numbered 7, after V lost 4 bases and J lost 1 base. This CDR3 has 15 amino acids.

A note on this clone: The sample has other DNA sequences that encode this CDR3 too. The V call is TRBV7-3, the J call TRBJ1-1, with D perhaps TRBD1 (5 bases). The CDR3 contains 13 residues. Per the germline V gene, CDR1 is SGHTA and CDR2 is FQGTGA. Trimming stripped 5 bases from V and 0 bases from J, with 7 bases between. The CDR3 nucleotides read TGTGCCAGCAGCCGACAGATGAACACTGAAGCTTTCTTT. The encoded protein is CASSRQMNTEAFF.

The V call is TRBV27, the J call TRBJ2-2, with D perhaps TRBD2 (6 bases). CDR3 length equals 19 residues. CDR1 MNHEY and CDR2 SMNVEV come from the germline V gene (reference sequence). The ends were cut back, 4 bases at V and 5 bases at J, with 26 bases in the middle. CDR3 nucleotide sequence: TGTGCCAGCAGTTCCCCTAACCTTAGGAGTTCGGGGGTGACCGGGGAGCTGTTTTTT. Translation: CASSSPNLRSSGVTGELFF.

The CDR3 DNA follows: TGCAGCGTTGCTAGGAGGGTTGCCTACAATGAGCAGTTCTTC. It yields the protein CSVARRVAYNEQFF. The chain couples TRBV29-1 to TRBJ2-1; TRBD2 is a possible D gene (6 bases). The V gene's germline CDR1 is SQVTM and CDR2 ANQGSEA. V lost 4 bases to trimming and J lost 2 bases, with 12 bases between them. The CDR3 extends over 14 amino acids.

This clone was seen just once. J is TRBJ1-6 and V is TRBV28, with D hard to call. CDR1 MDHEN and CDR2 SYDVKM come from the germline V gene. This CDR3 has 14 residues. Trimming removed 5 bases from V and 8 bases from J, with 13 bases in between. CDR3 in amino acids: CASSRPGSDSPLHF. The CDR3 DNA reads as TGTGCCAGCAGTCGTCCGGGTTCGGATTCACCCCTCCACTTT.

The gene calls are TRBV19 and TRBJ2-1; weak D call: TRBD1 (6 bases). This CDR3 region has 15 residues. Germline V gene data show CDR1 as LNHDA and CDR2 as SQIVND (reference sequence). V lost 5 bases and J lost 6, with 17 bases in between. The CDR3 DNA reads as TGTGCCAGTAGTCCGCCCCCCACAGGGTCCAATGAGCAGTTCTTC. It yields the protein CASSPPPTGSNEQFF.

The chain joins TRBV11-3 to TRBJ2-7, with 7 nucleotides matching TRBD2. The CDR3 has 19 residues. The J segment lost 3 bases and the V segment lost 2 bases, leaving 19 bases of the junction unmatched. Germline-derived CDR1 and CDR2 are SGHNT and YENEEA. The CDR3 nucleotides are TGTGCCAGCAGCTTACCCCCATCCCTTATTAGCGGGTTCTGCTACGAGCAGTACTTC. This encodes CASSLPPSLISGFCYEQYF.

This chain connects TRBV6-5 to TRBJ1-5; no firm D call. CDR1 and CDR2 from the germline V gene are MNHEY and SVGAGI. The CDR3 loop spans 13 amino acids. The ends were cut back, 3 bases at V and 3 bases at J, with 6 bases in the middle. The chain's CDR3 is CASSYNYNQPQHF. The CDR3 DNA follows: TGTGCCAGCAGTTATAACTACAATCAGCCCCAGCATTTT.

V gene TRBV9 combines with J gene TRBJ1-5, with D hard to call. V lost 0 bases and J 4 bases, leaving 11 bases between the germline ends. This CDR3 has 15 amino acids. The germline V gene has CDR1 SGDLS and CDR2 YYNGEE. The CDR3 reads CASSVAGGVNQPQHF. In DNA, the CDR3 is TGTGCCAGCAGCGTAGCCGGAGGTGTGAATCAGCCCCAGCATTTT.

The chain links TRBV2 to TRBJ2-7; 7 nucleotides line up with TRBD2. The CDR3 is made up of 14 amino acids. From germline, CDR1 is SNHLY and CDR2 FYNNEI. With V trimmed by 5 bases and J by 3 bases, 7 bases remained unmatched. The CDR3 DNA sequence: TGTGCCAGCAGTTTCGAGCGGGGATACTACGAGCAGTACTTC. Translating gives CASSFERGYYEQYF.

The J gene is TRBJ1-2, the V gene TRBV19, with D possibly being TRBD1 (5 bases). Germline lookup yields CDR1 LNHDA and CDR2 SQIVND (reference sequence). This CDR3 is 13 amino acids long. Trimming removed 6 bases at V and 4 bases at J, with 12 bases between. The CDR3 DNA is TGTGCCAGTAGCATCGATGGGGCCTATGGCTACACCTTC. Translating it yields CASSIDGAYGYTF.

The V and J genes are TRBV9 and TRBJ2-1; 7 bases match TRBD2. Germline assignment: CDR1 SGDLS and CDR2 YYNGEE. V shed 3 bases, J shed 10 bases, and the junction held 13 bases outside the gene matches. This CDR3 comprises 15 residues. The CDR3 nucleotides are TGTGCCAGCAGCGCAAGTAGCGCGGGAGAGAGGGAGCAGTTCTTC. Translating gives CASSASSAGEREQFF.

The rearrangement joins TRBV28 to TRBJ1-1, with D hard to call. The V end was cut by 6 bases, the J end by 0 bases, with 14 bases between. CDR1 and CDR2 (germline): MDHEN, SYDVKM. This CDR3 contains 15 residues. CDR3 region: CASSPGGILNTEAFF. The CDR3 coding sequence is TGTGCCAGCAGCCCCGGCGGCATTTTGAACACTGAAGCTTTCTTT.

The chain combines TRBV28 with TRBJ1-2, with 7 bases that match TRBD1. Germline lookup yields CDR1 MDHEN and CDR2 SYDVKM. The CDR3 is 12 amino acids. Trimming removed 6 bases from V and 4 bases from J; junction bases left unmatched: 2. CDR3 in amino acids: CASSGTVYGYTF. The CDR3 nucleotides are TGTGCCAGCAGCGGGACAGTCTATGGCTACACCTTC.

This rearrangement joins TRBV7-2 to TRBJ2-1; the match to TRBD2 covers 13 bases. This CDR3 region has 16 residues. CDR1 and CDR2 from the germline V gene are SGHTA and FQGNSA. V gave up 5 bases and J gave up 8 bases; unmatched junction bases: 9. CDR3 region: CASSLLGLAGIHEQFF. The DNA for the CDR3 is TGTGCCAGCAGCCTACTGGGACTAGCGGGAATCCATGAGCAGTTCTTC.